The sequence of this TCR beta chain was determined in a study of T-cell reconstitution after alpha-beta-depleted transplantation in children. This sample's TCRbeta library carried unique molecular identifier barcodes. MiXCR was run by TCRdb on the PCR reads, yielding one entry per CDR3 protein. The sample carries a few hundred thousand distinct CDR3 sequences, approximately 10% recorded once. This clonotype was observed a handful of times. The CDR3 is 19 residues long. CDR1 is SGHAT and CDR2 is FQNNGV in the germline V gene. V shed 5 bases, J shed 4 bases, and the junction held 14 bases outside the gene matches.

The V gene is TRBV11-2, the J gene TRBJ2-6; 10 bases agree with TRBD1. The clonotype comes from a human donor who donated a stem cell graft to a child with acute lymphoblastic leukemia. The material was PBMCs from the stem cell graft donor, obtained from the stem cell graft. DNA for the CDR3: TGTGCCAGCAGCCCCCGGGCCGGGACAGGGGCTTTGGGGGCCAACGTCCTGACTTTC. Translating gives CASSPRAGTGALGANVLTF.